These T cell receptor beta chains were read from a single sample in a study of T cells in Graves' hyperthyroidism and ophthalmopathy. TCRdb used MiXCR to reprocess the multiplex PCR reads, holding one entry per CDR3 protein. Found here are 490,000 or so distinct CDR3 sequences, about 16% of them singletons; the top ten hold 25% to 30%. The specimen sequenced was blood. These receptors originate from a young woman with Graves' ophthalmopathy. Both conserved end residues are part of each CDR3. A D gene is named only where the DNA matches it firmly. Expanded clones get a size class; other rows say once, few or many, or leave the size out.

TRBJ2-5,many,-,TRBV5-1,CASSPPRGIQETQYF,TGCGCCAGCAGCCCCCCAAGAGGGATCCAAGAGACCCAGTACTTC
TRBJ2-7,many,-,TRBV28,CASKVSGEQYF,TGTGCCAGCAAGGTGTCAGGAGAGCAGTACTTC
TRBJ1-2,-,-,TRBV27,CASSYDRLYGYTF,TGTGCCAGCAGTTATGACAGGCTCTATGGCTACACCTTC
TRBJ2-3,few,-,TRBV27,CASSLLGYGTDTQYF,TGTGCCAGCAGTTTACTGGGGTATGGCACAGATACGCAGTATTTT
TRBJ2-7,-,-,TRBV5-4,CASSSTTAPYYEQYF,TGTGCCAGCAGCTCGACCACAGCGCCTTACTACGAGCAGTACTTC
TRBJ1-1,many,-,TRBV28,CASSLSGRPGTEAFF,TGTGCCAGCAGTTTATCAGGACGACCCGGGACTGAAGCTTTCTTT
TRBJ2-2,few,-,TRBV12-3/TRBV12-4,CASSFRFPRDTANTGELFF,TGTGCCAGCAGTTTTAGGTTCCCCCGGGACACGGCGAACACCGGGGAGCTGTTTTTT
TRBJ2-2,many,-,TRBV2,CASRPLGGSGELFF,TGTGCCAGCAGGCCTCTCGGGGGCTCCGGGGAGCTGTTTTTT
TRBJ2-4,many,TRBD1,TRBV9,CASSVGGQGVNIQYF,TGTGCCAGCAGCGTAGGCGGACAGGGGGTGAACATTCAGTACTTC
TRBJ2-5,-,TRBD2,TRBV29-1,CSVGTSGSRWYF,TGCAGCGTTGGGACTAGCGGGAGTAGGTGGTACTTC
TRBJ2-1,few,-,TRBV3-1,CASSETPGSYNEQFF,TGTGCCAGCAGCGAAACCCCAGGGTCCTACAATGAGCAGTTCTTC
TRBJ2-7,many,TRBD2,TRBV28,CASSPTSGRLAEQYF,TGTGCCAGCAGTCCTACTAGCGGGAGGTTAGCCGAGCAGTACTTC
TRBJ1-1,many,-,TRBV7-9,CASSQTGNTEAFF,TGTGCCAGCAGTCAAACAGGGAACACTGAAGCTTTCTTT
TRBJ1-5,-,TRBD1,TRBV28,CASSLSTHDRVGQPQHF,TGTGCCAGCAGTTTGAGTACCCATGACAGGGTTGGTCAGCCCCAGCATTTT